These T cell receptor beta chains were read from a single sample in a study of cytomegalovirus exposure and HLA in healthy donors. This table comes from immunoSEQ multiplex PCR, and its TCRdb copy is limited to in-frame clones, with some not included. The sample includes over 150,000 clones, 77% of them seen just once. The material sequenced was PBMCs. These TCRs come from a woman aged 55-75 years in good health and CMV-seropositive. Both conserved end residues are part of each CDR3. Fields, in order: D gene, J gene, clone size, V gene, CDR3 DNA, CDR3 protein. The D gene is left open where the match is weak. A row's size may be missing; if present it is once, few, many or a size class.

D gene: .
J gene: TRBJ1-1
clone size: many
V gene: TRBV11-2
CDR3 DNA: TGTGCCAGCAGTGCAGGGGATTTTGTGAACACTGAAGCTTTCTTT
CDR3 protein: CASSAGDFVNTEAFF

D gene: .
J gene: TRBJ2-1
clone size: .
V gene: TRBV9
CDR3 DNA: TGTGCCAGCAGCGTAGACCGCCAGGACAATGAGCAGTTCTTC
CDR3 protein: CASSVDRQDNEQFF

D gene: TRBD1
J gene: TRBJ2-2
clone size: .
V gene: TRBV6-5
CDR3 DNA: TGTGCCAGCAGCTACGGACAGGGAAACACCGGGGAGCTGTTTTTT
CDR3 protein: CASSYGQGNTGELFF

D gene: .
J gene: TRBJ2-1
clone size: .
V gene: TRBV15
CDR3 DNA: TGTGCCACCAGCAGAGAGGAGGTCTACAATGAGCAGTTCTTC
CDR3 protein: CATSREEVYNEQFF

D gene: TRBD1
J gene: TRBJ2-4
clone size: .
V gene: TRBV6-6
CDR3 DNA: TGTGCCAGCAGTCCGGGACAGGCCAAAAACATTCAGTACTTC
CDR3 protein: CASSPGQAKNIQYF

D gene: TRBD1
J gene: TRBJ2-3
clone size: .
V gene: TRBV5-1
CDR3 DNA: TGCGCCAGCAGCGAATCGACAGGGGCCTCCGCTAAGTATTTT
CDR3 protein: CASSESTGASAKYF

D gene: TRBD2
J gene: TRBJ2-3
clone size: .
V gene: TRBV18
CDR3 DNA: TGTGCCAGCTCACCACTACTAGCGGGAGAACTGAGCTTTGCAGATACGCAGTATTTT
CDR3 protein: CASSPLLAGELSFADTQYF

D gene: TRBD1
J gene: TRBJ2-3
clone size: .
V gene: TRBV5-6
CDR3 DNA: TGTGCCAGCAGCACCCAACAGGGGACATTCCTCACAGATACGCAGTATTTT
CDR3 protein: CASSTQQGTFLTDTQYF

D gene: .
J gene: TRBJ1-1
clone size: .
V gene: TRBV5-1
CDR3 DNA: TGCGCCAGCAGCTTGGCTGGGGGGACGGGCACTGAAGCTTTCTTT
CDR3 protein: CASSLAGGTGTEAFF

D gene: TRBD2
J gene: TRBJ2-2
clone size: .
V gene: TRBV9
CDR3 DNA: TGTGCCAGCAGCTCCCAAGCGGGAGGGTCGGCGGGGGAGCTGTTTTTT
CDR3 protein: CASSSQAGGSAGELFF

D gene: TRBD1
J gene: TRBJ2-1
clone size: .
V gene: TRBV14
CDR3 DNA: TGTGCCAGCAGCCACTCAGGGGGTAATGAGCAGTTCTTC
CDR3 protein: CASSHSGGNEQFF

D gene: TRBD1
J gene: TRBJ1-2
clone size: .
V gene: TRBV6-1
CDR3 DNA: TGTGCCAGCGGTGACAGGGCCTATGGCTACACCTTC
CDR3 protein: CASGDRAYGYTF

D gene: .
J gene: TRBJ2-6
clone size: .
V gene: TRBV19
CDR3 DNA: TGTGCCAGTAGTTCCAGCTCTGGGGCCAACGGCCTGACTTTC
CDR3 protein: CASSSSSGANGLTF

D gene: .
J gene: TRBJ1-1
clone size: .
V gene: TRBV5-8
CDR3 DNA: TGTGCCAGCAGCTTGGAGTGGGCAGGGGCCACTGAAGCTTTCTTT
CDR3 protein: CASSLEWAGATEAFF

D gene: .
J gene: TRBJ2-3
clone size: .
V gene: TRBV5-1
CDR3 DNA: TGCGCCAGCAGCTCATATTTTCAGGGTTTCCTTGAGGCAGATACGCAGTATTTT
CDR3 protein: CASSSYFQGFLEADTQYF

D gene: TRBD2
J gene: TRBJ2-3
clone size: .
V gene: TRBV10-2
CDR3 DNA: TGCGCCAGCAGTGAGGGGGCCAGCGGGGGGTATACAGATACGCAGTATTTT
CDR3 protein: CASSEGASGGYTDTQYF

D gene: TRBD2
J gene: TRBJ2-7
clone size: .
V gene: TRBV30
CDR3 DNA: TGTGCCTGGAGCTCTAGCGGGGGGGGCTACGAGCAGTACTTC
CDR3 protein: CAWSSSGGGYEQYF

D gene: .
J gene: TRBJ1-5
clone size: .
V gene: TRBV7-2
CDR3 DNA: TGTGCCAGCAGTCTACAGGAGAATCAGCCCCAGCATTTT
CDR3 protein: CASSLQENQPQHF

D gene: .
J gene: TRBJ1-3
clone size: .
V gene: TRBV27
CDR3 DNA: TGTGCCAGCAGTTGGGACGGGGGGAACACCATATATTTT
CDR3 protein: CASSWDGGNTIYF

D gene: TRBD2
J gene: TRBJ2-1
clone size: .
V gene: TRBV10-1
CDR3 DNA: TGCGCCAGCGGGACTAGCGATCTTTTCGGTGAGCAGTTCTTC
CDR3 protein: CASGTSDLFGEQFF

D gene: TRBD2
J gene: TRBJ2-3
clone size: .
V gene: TRBV4-2
CDR3 DNA: TGTGCCAGCAGCCAAGAACCACCGGGACTAGCGGCCACAGATACGCAGTATTTT
CDR3 protein: CASSQEPPGLAATDTQYF

D gene: .
J gene: TRBJ1-1
clone size: few
V gene: TRBV12-5
CDR3 DNA: TGTGCTAGTGGTACAGGTTACACTGAAGCTTTCTTT
CDR3 protein: CASGTGYTEAFF

D gene: TRBD1
J gene: TRBJ2-3
clone size: once
V gene: TRBV10-2
CDR3 DNA: TGCGCCAGCAGCCTACAGGGGACAGATACGCAGTATTTT
CDR3 protein: CASSLQGTDTQYF

D gene: .
J gene: TRBJ2-5
clone size: .
V gene: TRBV11-3
CDR3 DNA: TGTGCCAGCAGCTTAGGGGCGGGTGAGCAAGAGACCCAGTACTTC
CDR3 protein: CASSLGAGEQETQYF

D gene: .
J gene: TRBJ1-1
clone size: .
V gene: TRBV27
CDR3 DNA: TGTGCCAGCAGGCATTCGGGGAAGAACACTGAAGCTTTCTTT
CDR3 protein: CASRHSGKNTEAFF

D gene: .
J gene: TRBJ2-5
clone size: few
V gene: TRBV5-1
CDR3 DNA: TGCGCCAGCAGGGCAGGGATCGAGACCCAGTACTTC
CDR3 protein: CASRAGIETQYF

D gene: TRBD1
J gene: TRBJ2-7
clone size: .
V gene: TRBV5-1
CDR3 DNA: TGCGCCAGCGCCGGGACAGGGCGATACGAGCAGTACTTC
CDR3 protein: CASAGTGRYEQYF

D gene: .
J gene: TRBJ2-3
clone size: .
V gene: TRBV9
CDR3 DNA: TGTGCCAGCAGCGTGGACTTTTCCACAGATACGCAGTATTTT
CDR3 protein: CASSVDFSTDTQYF

D gene: .
J gene: TRBJ1-3
clone size: .
V gene: TRBV6-4
CDR3 DNA: TGTGCCAGCAGTGGACAGGCCCCGACGGTCGCTGGAAACACCATATATTTT
CDR3 protein: CASSGQAPTVAGNTIYF

D gene: TRBD1
J gene: TRBJ1-4
clone size: .
V gene: TRBV28
CDR3 DNA: TGTGCCAGCTACGGGACAGGGCCCACCGCAACTAATGAAAAACTGTTTTTT
CDR3 protein: CASYGTGPTATNEKLFF

D gene: TRBD1
J gene: TRBJ2-2
clone size: .
V gene: TRBV5-4
CDR3 DNA: TGTGCCAGCAGCCCAGACAGGGTGGTGGCCGGGGAGCTGTTTTTT
CDR3 protein: CASSPDRVVAGELFF

D gene: .
J gene: TRBJ2-3
clone size: .
V gene: TRBV29-1
CDR3 DNA: TGCAGCGCTGAGGACAGCTACACAGATACGCAGTATTTT
CDR3 protein: CSAEDSYTDTQYF

D gene: TRBD2
J gene: TRBJ2-3
clone size: .
V gene: TRBV7-9
CDR3 DNA: TGTGCCAGCAGCGCAAGAACTAGCGGGATCACAGATACGCAGTATTTT
CDR3 protein: CASSARTSGITDTQYF

D gene: .
J gene: TRBJ2-7
clone size: few
V gene: TRBV12-5
CDR3 DNA: TGTGCTAGTGGGGACCCTTGGGGGCCAACTAGCTACGAGCAGTACTTC
CDR3 protein: CASGDPWGPTSYEQYF

D gene: TRBD1
J gene: TRBJ2-2
clone size: few
V gene: TRBV28
CDR3 DNA: TGTGCCAGCAGTTCCTCCGGGACAGCCACCGGGGAGCTGTTTTTT
CDR3 protein: CASSSSGTATGELFF

D gene: .
J gene: TRBJ2-7
clone size: .
V gene: TRBV21-1
CDR3 DNA: TGTGCCAGCACGACTAGCGGGAGTTTCGACGAGCAGTACTTC
CDR3 protein: CASTTSGSFDEQYF

D gene: TRBD2
J gene: TRBJ2-6
clone size: once
V gene: TRBV30
CDR3 DNA: TGTGCCTGTAAAGCGGGGGCTGGGGCCAACGGCCTGACTTTC
CDR3 protein: CACKAGAGANGLTF

D gene: TRBD1
J gene: TRBJ1-4
clone size: .
V gene: TRBV27
CDR3 DNA: TGTGCCAGCACGACAGGGGGCTCAACTAATGAAAAACTGTTTTTT
CDR3 protein: CASTTGGSTNEKLFF

D gene: .
J gene: TRBJ2-2
clone size: .
V gene: TRBV7-7
CDR3 DNA: TGTGCCAGCAGCCTGAACACCGGGGAGCTGTTTTTT
CDR3 protein: CASSLNTGELFF

D gene: TRBD2
J gene: TRBJ2-3
clone size: .
V gene: TRBV2
CDR3 DNA: TGTGCCAGCAGTCCCGAGGTGAATAGCGGGAGGCCAGATACGCAGTATTTT
CDR3 protein: CASSPEVNSGRPDTQYF

D gene: .
J gene: TRBJ1-5
clone size: .
V gene: TRBV28
CDR3 DNA: TGTGCCAGCAGTCCAAACTTAGGCCAGGGTGACAATCAGCCCCAGCATTTT
CDR3 protein: CASSPNLGQGDNQPQHF

D gene: .
J gene: TRBJ2-3
clone size: .
V gene: TRBV27
CDR3 DNA: TGTGCCAGCAGTTTTTGGACAGACCGCACAGATACGCAGTATTTT
CDR3 protein: CASSFWTDRTDTQYF

D gene: .
J gene: TRBJ2-5
clone size: few
V gene: TRBV2
CDR3 DNA: TGTGCCAGCAGTGATGGCTACCAAGAGACCCAGTACTTC
CDR3 protein: CASSDGYQETQYF

D gene: .
J gene: TRBJ2-5
clone size: few
V gene: TRBV29-1
CDR3 DNA: TGCAGCGTTGACCTGGGCAGCTTACAAGAGACCCAGTACTTC
CDR3 protein: CSVDLGSLQETQYF

D gene: .
J gene: TRBJ2-7
clone size: .
V gene: TRBV6-1
CDR3 DNA: TGTGCCAGCAGTGTGGTCGGCTACGAGCAGTACTTC
CDR3 protein: CASSVVGYEQYF

D gene: .
J gene: TRBJ2-2
clone size: .
V gene: TRBV6-1
CDR3 DNA: TGTGCCAGCAGCCCCCAAAGCGGTGGAACCGGGGAGCTGTTTTTT
CDR3 protein: CASSPQSGGTGELFF

D gene: .
J gene: TRBJ1-1
clone size: .
V gene: TRBV6-5
CDR3 DNA: TGTGCCAGCAGTTACGCGTACAGGGCGCTGAACACTGAAGCTTTCTTT
CDR3 protein: CASSYAYRALNTEAFF

D gene: TRBD2
J gene: TRBJ2-1
clone size: .
V gene: TRBV19
CDR3 DNA: TGTGCCAGTACCCAAGGGGGTAGCGGGGGGGCCGGTGAGCAGTTCTTC
CDR3 protein: CASTQGGSGGAGEQFF

D gene: .
J gene: TRBJ1-4
clone size: .
V gene: TRBV28
CDR3 DNA: TGTGCCAGCAGAACCGACAGGTCCCCAGTGGAAAAACTGTTTTTT
CDR3 protein: CASRTDRSPVEKLFF

D gene: .
J gene: TRBJ1-5
clone size: .
V gene: TRBV7-9
CDR3 DNA: TGTTCCAGCAGCTTATCCATCAATCAGCCCCAGCATTTT
CDR3 protein: CSSSLSINQPQHF

D gene: TRBD2
J gene: TRBJ2-2
clone size: few
V gene: TRBV5-4
CDR3 DNA: TGTGCCAGCAGTGGGGGGGCCGGGGAGCTGTTTTTT
CDR3 protein: CASSGGAGELFF

D gene: .
J gene: TRBJ2-1
clone size: few
V gene: TRBV5-6
CDR3 DNA: TGTGCCAGCAGCTGGGGGGTTTCCTACAATGAGCAGTTCTTC
CDR3 protein: CASSWGVSYNEQFF

D gene: TRBD2
J gene: TRBJ2-5
clone size: .
V gene: TRBV7-9
CDR3 DNA: TGTGCCAGCAGCTCCGCGGGGGGGGGAGAGACCCAGTACTTC
CDR3 protein: CASSSAGGGETQYF

D gene: TRBD2
J gene: TRBJ2-2
clone size: few
V gene: TRBV2
CDR3 DNA: TGTGCCAGCGGGGGGGTCGGGCAGTTCACCGGGGAGCTGTTTTTT
CDR3 protein: CASGGVGQFTGELFF

D gene: .
J gene: TRBJ2-1
clone size: .
V gene: TRBV27
CDR3 DNA: TGTGCCAGCAGCCGGGGGGAGCAGTTCTTC
CDR3 protein: CASSRGEQFF